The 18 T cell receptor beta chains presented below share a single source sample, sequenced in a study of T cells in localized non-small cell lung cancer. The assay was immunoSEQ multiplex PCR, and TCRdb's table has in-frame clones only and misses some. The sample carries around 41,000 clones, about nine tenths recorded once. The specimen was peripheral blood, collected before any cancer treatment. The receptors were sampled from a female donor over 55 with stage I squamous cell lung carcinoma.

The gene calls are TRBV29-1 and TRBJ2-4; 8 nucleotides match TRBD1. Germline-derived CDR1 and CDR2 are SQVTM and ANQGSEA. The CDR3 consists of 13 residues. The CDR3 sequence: CSDRGGTKNIQYF. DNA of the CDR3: TGCAGTGACAGGGGCGGAACCAAAAACATTCAGTACTTC.

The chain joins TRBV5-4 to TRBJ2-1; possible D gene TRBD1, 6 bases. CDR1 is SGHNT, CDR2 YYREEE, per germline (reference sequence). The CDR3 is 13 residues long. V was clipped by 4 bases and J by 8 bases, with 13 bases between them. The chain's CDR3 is CASSLNNRDEQFF. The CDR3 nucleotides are TGTGCCAGCAGCCTGAACAACAGGGATGAGCAGTTCTTC. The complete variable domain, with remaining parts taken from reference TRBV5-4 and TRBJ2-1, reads ETGVTQSPTHLIKTRGQQVTLRCSSQSGHNTVSWYQQALGQGPQFIFQYYREEENGRGNFPPRFSGLQFPNYSSELNVNALELDDSALYLCASSLNNRDEQFFGPGTRLTVL.

The CDR3 loop is CAWSGDYSQETQYF. The CDR3 DNA is TGTGCCTGGAGTGGTGACTACTCCCAAGAGACCCAGTACTTC. The chain couples TRBV30 to TRBJ2-5, with D possibly being TRBD2 (5 bases). The germline V gene encodes CDR1 GTSNPN and CDR2 SVGIG (reference sequence). This CDR3 has 14 amino acids. V lost 1 base and J 1 base, leaving 10 bases between the germline ends.

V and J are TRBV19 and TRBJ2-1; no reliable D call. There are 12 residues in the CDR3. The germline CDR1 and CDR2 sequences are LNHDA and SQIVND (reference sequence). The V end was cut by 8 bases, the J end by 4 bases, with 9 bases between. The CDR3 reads CASLNGYNEQFF. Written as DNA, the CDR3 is TGTGCCAGTTTGAACGGATACAATGAGCAGTTCTTC.

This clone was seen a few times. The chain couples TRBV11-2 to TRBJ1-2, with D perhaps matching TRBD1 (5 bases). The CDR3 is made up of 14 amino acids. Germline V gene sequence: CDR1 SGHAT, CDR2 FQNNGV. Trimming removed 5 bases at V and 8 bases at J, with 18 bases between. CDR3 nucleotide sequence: TGTGCCAGCAGCCCCCTGGGGACCCTTAGAGGCTACACCTTC. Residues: CASSPLGTLRGYTF.

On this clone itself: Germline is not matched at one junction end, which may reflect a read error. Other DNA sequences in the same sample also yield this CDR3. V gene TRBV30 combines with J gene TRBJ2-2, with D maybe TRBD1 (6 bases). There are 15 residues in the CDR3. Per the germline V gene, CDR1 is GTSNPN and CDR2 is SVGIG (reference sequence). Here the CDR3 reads CAWGQGRGPTGELFF. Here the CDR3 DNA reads TGTGCCTGGGGTCAGGGGAGAGGACCCACCGGGGAACTGTTTTTT.

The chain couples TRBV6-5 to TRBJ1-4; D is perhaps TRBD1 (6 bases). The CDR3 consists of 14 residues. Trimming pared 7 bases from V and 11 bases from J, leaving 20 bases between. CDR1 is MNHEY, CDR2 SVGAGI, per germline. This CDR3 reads CASTGNRALGKLFF. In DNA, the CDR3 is TGTGCCAGCACCGGGAACAGGGCGCTCGGCAAACTGTTTTTT.

The CDR3 here is CASSDDGATGDTQYF. In DNA form, the CDR3 reads TGTGCCAGCAGTGATGACGGGGCCACCGGGGATACGCAGTATTTT. The rearrangement links TRBV6-4 to TRBJ2-3; D is tentatively TRBD1 or TRBD2 (5 bases each). Germline V gene sequence: CDR1 MRHNA, CDR2 SNTAGT. Trimming pared 3 bases from V and 6 bases from J, leaving 16 bases between. This CDR3 is 15 amino acids long.

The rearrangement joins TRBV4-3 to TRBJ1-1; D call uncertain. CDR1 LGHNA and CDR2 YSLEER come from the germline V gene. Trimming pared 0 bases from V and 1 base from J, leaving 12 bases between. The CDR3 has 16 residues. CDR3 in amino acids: CASSQDRVAGNTEAFF. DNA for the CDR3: TGCGCCAGCAGCCAAGATAGAGTGGCAGGGAACACTGAAGCTTTCTTT.

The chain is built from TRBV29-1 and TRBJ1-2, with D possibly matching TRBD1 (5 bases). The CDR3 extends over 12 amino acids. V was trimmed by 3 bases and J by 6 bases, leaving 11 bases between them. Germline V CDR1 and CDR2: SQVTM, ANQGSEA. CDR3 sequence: CSVDRAEDGYTF. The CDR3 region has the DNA TGCAGCGTTGACAGGGCCGAGGATGGCTACACCTTC.

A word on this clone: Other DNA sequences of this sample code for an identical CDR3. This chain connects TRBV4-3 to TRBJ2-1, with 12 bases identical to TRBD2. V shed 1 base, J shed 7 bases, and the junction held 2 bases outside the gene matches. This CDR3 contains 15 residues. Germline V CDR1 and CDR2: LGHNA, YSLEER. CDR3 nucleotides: TGCGCCAGCAGCCAAGTGACTAGCGGGAGAAATGAGCAGTTCTTC. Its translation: CASSQVTSGRNEQFF.

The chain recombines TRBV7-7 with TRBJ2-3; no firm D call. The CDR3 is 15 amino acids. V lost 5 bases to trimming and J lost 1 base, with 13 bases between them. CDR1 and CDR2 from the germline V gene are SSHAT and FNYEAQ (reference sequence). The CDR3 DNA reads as TGTGCCAGCAGCCTATCGCGTCTGGGCACAGATACGCAGTATTTT. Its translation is CASSLSRLGTDTQYF.

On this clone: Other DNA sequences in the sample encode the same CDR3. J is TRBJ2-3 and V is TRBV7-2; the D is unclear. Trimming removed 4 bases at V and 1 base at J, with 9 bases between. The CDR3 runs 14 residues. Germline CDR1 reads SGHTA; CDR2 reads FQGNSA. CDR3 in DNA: TGTGCCAGCAGCTATGGCGGCGGCACAGATACGCAGTATTTT. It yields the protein CASSYGGGTDTQYF. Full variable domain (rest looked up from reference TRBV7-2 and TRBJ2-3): GAGVSQSPSNKVTEKGKDVELRCDPISGHTALYWYRQSLGQGLEFLIYFQGNSAPDKSGLPSDRFSAERTGGSVSTLTIQRTQQEDSAVYLCASSYGGGTDTQYFGPGTRLTVL.

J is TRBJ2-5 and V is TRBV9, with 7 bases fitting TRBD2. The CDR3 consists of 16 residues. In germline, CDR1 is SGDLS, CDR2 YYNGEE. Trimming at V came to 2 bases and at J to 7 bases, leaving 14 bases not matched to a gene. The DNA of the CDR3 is TGTGCCAGCAGCGTGAGCACTAGCGAGTCCCAGGGGACCCAGTACTTC. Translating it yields CASSVSTSESQGTQYF. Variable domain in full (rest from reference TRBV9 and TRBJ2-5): DSGVTQTPKHLITATGQRVTLRCSPRSGDLSVYWYQQSLDQGLQFLIQYYNGEERAKGNILERFSAQQFPDLHSELNLSSLELGDSALYFCASSVSTSESQGTQYFGPGTRLLVL.

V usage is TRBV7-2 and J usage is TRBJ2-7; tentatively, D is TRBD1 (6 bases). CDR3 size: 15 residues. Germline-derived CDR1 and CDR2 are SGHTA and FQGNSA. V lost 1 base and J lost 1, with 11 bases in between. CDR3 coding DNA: TGTGCCAGCAGCTTAGAGACAGGTAGATCCTACGAGCAGTACTTC. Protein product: CASSLETGRSYEQYF.

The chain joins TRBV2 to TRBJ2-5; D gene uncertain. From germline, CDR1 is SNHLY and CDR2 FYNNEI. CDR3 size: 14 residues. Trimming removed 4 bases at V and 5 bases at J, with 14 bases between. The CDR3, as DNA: TGTGCCAGCAGTGCCGAGATCCAAAAGGAGACCCAGTACTTC. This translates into CASSAEIQKETQYF.

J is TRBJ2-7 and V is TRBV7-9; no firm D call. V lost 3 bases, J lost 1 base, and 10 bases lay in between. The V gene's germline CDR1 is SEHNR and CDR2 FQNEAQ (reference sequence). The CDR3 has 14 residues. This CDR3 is CASSFPFKSYEQYF. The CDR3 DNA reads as TGTGCCAGCAGCTTCCCCTTTAAGTCCTACGAGCAGTACTTC.

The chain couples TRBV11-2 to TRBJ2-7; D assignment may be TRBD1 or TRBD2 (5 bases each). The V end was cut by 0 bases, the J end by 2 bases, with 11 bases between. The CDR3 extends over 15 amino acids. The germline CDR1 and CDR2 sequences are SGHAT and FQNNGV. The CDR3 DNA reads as TGTGCCAGCAGCTTAGATCGGGGACGGGCCTACGAGCAGTACTTC. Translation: CASSLDRGRAYEQYF.